This T cell receptor (beta chain) was recovered during a study of neoadjuvant anti-PD-1 for oral cavity cancer. In the study overall: Non-progressing patients received a fourth nivolumab dose near day 43, then surgery on days 50-56.

Most tumor samples had 4.8 ug input DNA in two replicates. Method: immunoSEQ multiplex PCR; TCRdb's copy keeps in-frame clones and lacks some. Counted here are about 6,700 clones, about 50% occurring once; the ten biggest clones make up about a quarter. Cohort: HPV-negative, locally advanced oral cavity squamous cell carcinoma patients. There are 17 residues in the CDR3. Germline CDR1 reads ENHRY; CDR2 reads SYGVKD. Germline trimming cut 10 bases from V and 0 bases from J; bases unmatched to any gene: 9. This sample comprised tumor tissue, obtained before nivolumab (anti-PD-1) treatment. This chain joins TRBV10-3 and TRBJ2-6, with 10 bases lining up with TRBD1. This clonotype was obtained from a person between 40 and 85 years old with oral cavity squamous cell carcinoma. The CDR3 DNA reads as TGTGCCAGCGGACCGGGACAGGGGATCTCTGGGGCCAACGTCCTGACTTTC. The encoded protein is CASGPGQGISGANVLTF.